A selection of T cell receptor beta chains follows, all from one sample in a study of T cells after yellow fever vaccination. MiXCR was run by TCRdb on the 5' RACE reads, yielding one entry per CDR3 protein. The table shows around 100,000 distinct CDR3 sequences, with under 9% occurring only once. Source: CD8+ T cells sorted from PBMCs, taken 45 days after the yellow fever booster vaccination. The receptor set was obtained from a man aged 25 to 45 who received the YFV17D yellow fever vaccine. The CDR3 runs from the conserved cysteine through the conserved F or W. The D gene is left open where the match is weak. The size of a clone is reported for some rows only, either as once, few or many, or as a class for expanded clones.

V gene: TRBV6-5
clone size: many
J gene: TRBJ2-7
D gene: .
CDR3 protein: CASSYPKAGDEQYF
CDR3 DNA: TGTGCCAGCAGTTACCCGAAGGCAGGGGACGAGCAGTACTTC

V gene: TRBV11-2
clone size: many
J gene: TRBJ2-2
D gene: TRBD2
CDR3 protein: CASSLLPPSGRNTGELFF
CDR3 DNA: TGTGCCAGCAGCCTCCTCCCCCCTAGCGGGAGGAACACCGGGGAGCTGTTTTTT

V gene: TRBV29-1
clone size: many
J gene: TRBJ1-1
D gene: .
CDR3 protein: CSVWTAIGAFF
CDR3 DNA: TGCAGCGTCTGGACAGCGATTGGAGCTTTCTTT

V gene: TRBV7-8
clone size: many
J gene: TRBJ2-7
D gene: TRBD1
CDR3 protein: CASSLAGGTGPYEQYF
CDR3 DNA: TGTGCCAGCAGCTTAGCCGGGGGGACAGGGCCCTACGAGCAGTACTTC

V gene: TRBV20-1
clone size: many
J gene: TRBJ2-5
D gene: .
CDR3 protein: CSAGGSLGQETQYF
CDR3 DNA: TGCAGTGCTGGCGGAAGCCTTGGCCAAGAGACCCAGTACTTC

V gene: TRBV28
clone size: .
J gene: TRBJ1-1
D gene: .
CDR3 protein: CASSWVTDTEAFF
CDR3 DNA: TGTGCCAGCAGTTGGGTCACGGATACTGAAGCTTTCTTT

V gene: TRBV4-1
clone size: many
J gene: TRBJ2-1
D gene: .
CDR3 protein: CASSPRYPYNEQFF
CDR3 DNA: TGCGCCAGCAGTCCCCGCTACCCCTACAATGAGCAGTTCTTC

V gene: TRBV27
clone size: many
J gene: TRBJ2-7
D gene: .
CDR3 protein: CASSPFGGRYEQYF
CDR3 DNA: TGTGCCAGCAGTCCTTTTGGAGGACGCTACGAGCAGTACTTC

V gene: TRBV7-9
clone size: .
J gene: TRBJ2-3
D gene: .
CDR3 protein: CASSRGLTDTQYF
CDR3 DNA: TGTGCCAGCAGCCGCGGGTTGACAGATACGCAGTATTTT

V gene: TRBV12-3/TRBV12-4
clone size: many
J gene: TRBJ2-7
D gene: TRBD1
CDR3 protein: CASSLGTGKSEQYF
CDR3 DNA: TGTGCCAGCAGTTTGGGGACAGGGAAATCCGAGCAGTACTTC

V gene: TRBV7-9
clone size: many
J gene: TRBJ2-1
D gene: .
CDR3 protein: CATVEQFF
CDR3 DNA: TGTGCCACCGTTGAGCAGTTCTTC

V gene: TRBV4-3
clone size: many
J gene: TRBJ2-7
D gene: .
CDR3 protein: CASSQDQRAGAGPYEQYF
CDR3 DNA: TGCGCCAGCAGCCAAGATCAGAGGGCTGGGGCAGGGCCGTACGAGCAGTACTTC

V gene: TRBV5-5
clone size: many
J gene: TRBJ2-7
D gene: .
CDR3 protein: CASSLSWGAEYEQYF
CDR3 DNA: TGTGCCAGCAGCTTGTCGTGGGGCGCCGAATACGAGCAGTACTTC

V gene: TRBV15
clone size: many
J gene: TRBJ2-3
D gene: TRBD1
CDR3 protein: CATSSRGTDTQYF
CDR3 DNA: TGTGCCACCAGCAGCAGGGGGACAGATACGCAGTATTTT

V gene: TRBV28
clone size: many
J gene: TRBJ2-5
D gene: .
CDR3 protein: CASSSPGTPVLQYF
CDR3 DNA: TGTGCCAGCAGTAGCCCCGGGACACCAGTACTCCAGTACTTC

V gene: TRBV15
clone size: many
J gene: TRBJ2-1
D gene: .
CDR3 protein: CATSRDRDFTYNEQFF
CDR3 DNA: TGTGCCACCAGCAGAGACCGGGACTTCACCTACAATGAGCAGTTCTTC

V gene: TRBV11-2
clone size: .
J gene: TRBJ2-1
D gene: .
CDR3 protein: CASSLDLSRMGSSYNEQFF
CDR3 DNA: TGTGCCAGCAGCTTAGATCTAAGTCGAATGGGAAGCTCCTACAATGAGCAGTTCTTC

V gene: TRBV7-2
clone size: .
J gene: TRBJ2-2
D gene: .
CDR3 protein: CASSGHTGELFF
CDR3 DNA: TGTGCCAGCAGCGGTCACACCGGGGAGCTGTTTTTT

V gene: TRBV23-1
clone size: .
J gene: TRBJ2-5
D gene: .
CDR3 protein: CASSQRSAGGQETQYF
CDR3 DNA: TGCGCCAGCAGTCAGCGCTCCGCCGGCGGGCAAGAGACCCAGTACTTC

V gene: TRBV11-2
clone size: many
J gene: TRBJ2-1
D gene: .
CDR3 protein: CASSLARLNEQFF
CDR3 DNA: TGTGCCAGCAGCTTGGCTAGACTCAATGAGCAGTTCTTC

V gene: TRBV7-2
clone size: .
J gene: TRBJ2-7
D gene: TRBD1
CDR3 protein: CASTMGTGDYEQYF
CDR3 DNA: TGTGCCAGCACCATGGGGACAGGGGACTACGAGCAGTACTTC

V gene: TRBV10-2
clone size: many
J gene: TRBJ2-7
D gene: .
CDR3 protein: CASSAVGGAHEQYF
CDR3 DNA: TGCGCCAGCAGCGCTGTAGGAGGGGCCCACGAGCAGTACTTC

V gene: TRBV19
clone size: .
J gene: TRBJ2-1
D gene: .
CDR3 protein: CASNRLGGSYNEQFF
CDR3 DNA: TGTGCCAGTAACCGCCTCGGGGGATCCTACAATGAGCAGTTCTTC

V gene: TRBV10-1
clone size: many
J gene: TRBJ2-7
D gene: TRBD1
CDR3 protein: CASSPGQAYEQYF
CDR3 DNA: TGTGCCAGCAGCCCGGGACAGGCGTACGAGCAGTACTTC

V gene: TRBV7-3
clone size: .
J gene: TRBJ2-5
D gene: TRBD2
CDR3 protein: CASSPYPGHGRETQYF
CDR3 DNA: TGTGCCAGCAGCCCTTACCCAGGACACGGGAGGGAGACCCAGTACTTC

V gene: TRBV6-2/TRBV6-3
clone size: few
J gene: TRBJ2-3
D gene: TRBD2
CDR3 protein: CASSFSAGNTQYF
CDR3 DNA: TGTGCCAGCAGTTTTTCAGCGGGGAATACGCAGTATTTT

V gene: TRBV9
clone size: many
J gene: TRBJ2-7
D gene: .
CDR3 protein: CASSVRGDFPF
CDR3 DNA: TGTGCCAGCAGCGTAAGAGGGGACTTCCCCTTC

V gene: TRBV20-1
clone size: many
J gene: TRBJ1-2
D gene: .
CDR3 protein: CSAPTGRGGGNGYTF
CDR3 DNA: TGCAGTGCTCCCACGGGCCGCGGGGGCGGGAATGGCTACACCTTC

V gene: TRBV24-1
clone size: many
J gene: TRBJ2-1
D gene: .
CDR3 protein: CATSDTGQRQFF
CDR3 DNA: TGTGCCACCAGTGATACAGGACAGCGGCAGTTCTTC